One T cell receptor (beta chain) is described in this entry. What it binds is unknown. The method was immunoSEQ multiplex PCR; TCRdb's version includes in-frame clones alone and lacks a portion of them. Of 30,000 to 35,000 clones in the sample, 89% are singletons; the top ten hold 36%. The source of the sample is a study of OX40 agonist ivuxolimab in advanced cancers. Across the study: Those enrolled were approximately 78% male, with a mean age of about 66 years and ages from about 20 to 85.

The CDR3 length is 19 residues. The germline V gene encodes CDR1 MNHNS and CDR2 SASEGT. The trim removed 4 bases at V and 0 bases at J, leaving 9 bases unmatched. Overall study results and limits: Clonal expansion was among the lowest in partial responders at 0.1-3.0 mg/kg, especially CD8+.

Enrollment shut out patients with autoimmune disease history or systemic immunosuppression. With baseline, cycle 4 day 1, and cycle 7 day 1 as timepoints, blood was sampled. This rearrangement joins TRBV6-1 to TRBJ2-1, with 13 positions matching TRBD2. Source: CD4+ or CD8+ T cells sorted from blood, taken in a trial of the OX40 agonist ivuxolimab. The source is an adult with an advanced solid tumor such as melanoma, head and neck, liver or kidney cancer. DNA for the CDR3: TGTGCCAGCAGTGCACTAGCGGGAGGGCCCCCTAGCTCCTACAATGAGCAGTTCTTC. Its translation is CASSALAGGPPSSYNEQFF.